This entry describes one T cell receptor beta chain. The CDR3 is made up of 15 amino acids. Germline lookup yields CDR1 SGHVS and CDR2 FQNEAQ. After removal of 4 bases from V and 2 bases from J, the junction contained 5 bases not matched to a gene. These data originate in a study of blood T cell repertoires in COVID-19. Whole-study context: Acute and convalescent COVID-19 specimens originated in the United States, Italy and Spain. In each case, the material was cDNA or gDNA derived from T cells, B-cell-depleted T cells, or PBMCs.

Study processing details: Amplification of reference gene primers was used by the study to estimate nucleated cell counts. The protocol was immunoSEQ multiplex PCR, while the TCRdb copy is restricted to in-frame clones and leaves out a portion. V, J and clone size are those of that table, while D and trimming were read from the DNA. The sample contains about 160,000 clones, 90% to 95% of which appear only once. The receptor's source is a woman in her fifties or sixties with acute or convalescent COVID-19. Sequenced sample: peripheral blood. The V and J genes are TRBV7-8 and TRBJ2-7, with TRBD1 matching over 10 bases. CDR3 loop: CASSSFGQGAYEQYF. The CDR3, as DNA: TGTGCCAGCAGCTCCTTCGGACAGGGGGCCTACGAGCAGTACTTC.